The present entry profiles one T cell receptor beta chain with its context. Its antigen is not yet known. Qualities for individual bases were not recorded, and no much larger clone is one base off. The sample belongs to a study of CD8+CD57+ T cells in acquired aplastic anemia (dated by TCRdb to between 2018 and 2020). Describing the broader study: A mean of around 3.3 ug of DNA, ranging from about 0.2 to 27.4 ug, was extracted from sorted CD4+ and CD8+ cells. Healthy donor samples averaged roughly 9.8 million reads for CD4+ and 11 million to 14 million for CD8+ cells.

Clipping removes 0 bases from V and 3 bases from J, with 5 as the unmatched junction base count. From the cysteine through the phenylalanine, the CDR3 covers 15 amino acids. Of all the DNA, just the CDR3 is kept, 45 bases in frame from base 1. Reading the germline V gene (reference sequence) gives CDR1 DFQATT and CDR2 SNEGSKA. Study-level results and caveats: Around 30 CD8+ CDR3 sequences were shared between patients and controls but appeared highly expressed in patients and within their immunodominant clones. Between patients and healthy controls, no significant difference in CD8+ Simpson's diversity was found (P=0.060).

TCR repertoires of sorted CD4+ and CD8+ blood T cells from severe aplastic anemia patients and healthy subjects were deep-sequenced in the study. Ficoll-Paque density gradient centrifugation was used to isolate peripheral blood mononuclear cells. Before DNA extraction, CD4+ and CD8+ T cells were sorted by FACS or by magnetic beads. TCR beta VDJ combination and CDR3 sequence profiling used genomic DNA as the template. An Illumina HiSeq 2000 was the platform used for TCR repertoire sequencing. On the authors' methods: Repertoires were assessed using TRBV/TRBJ rearrangement plots, CDR3 size and DJ length profiles, and Simpson's diversity index. The most abundant DNA sequence in the deep sequencing data was defined as the immunodominant clone. CDR3 amino acid sequences were screened for sharing across subjects and were compared with published repertoires and the VDJdb database. Using fastp at Q25 and MiXCR, TCRdb reprocessed the public reads and kept productive beta chains. All rows with the same CDR3 protein become a single entry with the most common DNA and genes. The V and J calls and clone size come from TCRdb's table, not from the authors' own analysis. In this sample the table shows about 210,000 distinct CDR3 sequences, 60% to 65% of which occur a single time. Together, the top ten hold approximately 32% of the sample.

Specimen: sorted CD4+, CD8+, or CD8+CD57+ T cells (not recorded which) from PBMCs. This receptor was taken from a human donor in good health. The V and J segments used are TRBV20-1 and TRBJ2-3; TRBD1 aligns with 8 central bases. The CDR3 region has the sequence CSARDPTGVTDTQYF. The DNA reads TGCAGTGCTAGAGATCCGACAGGGGTAACAGATACGCAGTATTTT.